Listed below are T cell receptor beta chains from one sample, sequenced in a study of blood T cell repertoires in COVID-19. Produced via immunoSEQ multiplex PCR; TCRdb's table is partial and in-frame only. Among roughly 250,000 clones listed, approximately 90% were seen once. The specimen sequenced was PBMCs or T cells enriched from blood (not recorded which). The receptors derive from a woman aged 50 to 60 who had recovered from COVID-19. Both conserved end residues are part of each CDR3. A D gene is named only where the DNA matches it firmly. Clone size is shown for a subset of rows, as once, few, many or a class of expanded clone.

d_call: TRBD2
v_call: TRBV11-2
clone_size: once
j_call: TRBJ2-2
cdr3_aa: CASTTSGRATGELFF
cdr3_nt: TGTGCCAGCACTACTAGCGGGAGGGCCACCGGGGAGCTGTTTTTT

d_call: -
v_call: TRBV6-5
clone_size: -
j_call: TRBJ1-2
cdr3_aa: CASSYSFEAPYGYTF
cdr3_nt: TGTGCCAGCAGTTACTCTTTCGAGGCCCCCTATGGCTACACCTTC

d_call: TRBD2
v_call: TRBV4-1
clone_size: -
j_call: TRBJ2-1
cdr3_aa: CASSQALGEGQNEQFF
cdr3_nt: TGCGCCAGCAGCCAAGCGCTAGGGGAGGGCCAGAATGAGCAGTTCTTC

d_call: -
v_call: TRBV20-1
clone_size: -
j_call: TRBJ2-5
cdr3_aa: CSATRETQYF
cdr3_nt: TGCAGTGCTACGAGAGAGACCCAGTACTTC

d_call: -
v_call: TRBV2
clone_size: -
j_call: TRBJ2-1
cdr3_aa: CASSTRPGDNEQFF
cdr3_nt: TGTGCCAGCAGCACGAGACCAGGGGACAATGAGCAGTTCTTC

d_call: TRBD2
v_call: TRBV5-1
clone_size: few
j_call: TRBJ2-7
cdr3_aa: CASRISTSGNYEQYF
cdr3_nt: TGCGCCAGCAGGATTAGCACTAGCGGAAACTACGAGCAGTACTTC

d_call: TRBD2
v_call: TRBV5-1
clone_size: -
j_call: TRBJ2-7
cdr3_aa: CASSLASGSSYEQYF
cdr3_nt: TGCGCCAGCAGCTTGGCTAGCGGAAGTTCCTACGAGCAGTACTTC

d_call: -
v_call: TRBV18
clone_size: -
j_call: TRBJ2-2
cdr3_aa: CASSQGLLNTGELFF
cdr3_nt: TGTGCCAGCTCACAAGGACTCTTGAACACCGGGGAGCTGTTTTTT

d_call: TRBD1
v_call: TRBV18
clone_size: -
j_call: TRBJ1-1
cdr3_aa: CASSPDRAVNTEAFF
cdr3_nt: TGTGCCAGCTCACCAGACAGGGCCGTGAACACTGAAGCTTTCTTT

d_call: TRBD1
v_call: TRBV7-8
clone_size: -
j_call: TRBJ1-2
cdr3_aa: CASSLQDRRGFYGYTF
cdr3_nt: TGTGCCAGCAGCTTACAGGACAGGCGGGGATTCTATGGCTACACCTTC

d_call: -
v_call: TRBV4-1
clone_size: -
j_call: TRBJ1-1
cdr3_aa: CASSLPDRPNTEAFF
cdr3_nt: TGCGCCAGCAGCCTGCCTGACAGACCGAACACTGAAGCTTTCTTT

d_call: TRBD2
v_call: TRBV24-1
clone_size: -
j_call: TRBJ2-3
cdr3_aa: CATSDPPGLAGAMTDTQYF
cdr3_nt: TGTGCCACCAGTGATCCACCGGGACTAGCGGGAGCGATGACAGATACGCAGTATTTT

d_call: -
v_call: TRBV9
clone_size: -
j_call: TRBJ1-1
cdr3_aa: CASSARQNHRNTEAFF
cdr3_nt: TGTGCCAGCAGCGCTCGACAGAACCACCGGAACACTGAAGCTTTCTTT

d_call: -
v_call: TRBV5-6
clone_size: -
j_call: TRBJ2-3
cdr3_aa: CASSDIGDTQYF
cdr3_nt: TGTGCCAGCAGCGACATCGGAGATACGCAGTATTTT

d_call: -
v_call: TRBV7-2
clone_size: -
j_call: TRBJ2-1
cdr3_aa: CASSFPGSYNEQFF
cdr3_nt: TGTGCCAGCAGCTTCCCAGGGTCCTACAATGAGCAGTTCTTC

d_call: TRBD1
v_call: TRBV6-2/TRBV6-3
clone_size: -
j_call: TRBJ1-2
cdr3_aa: CASSYSGQGWSGYTF
cdr3_nt: TGTGCCAGCAGTTACTCGGGACAGGGTTGGTCTGGCTACACCTTC

d_call: -
v_call: TRBV27
clone_size: -
j_call: TRBJ1-5
cdr3_aa: CASSLLADSNQPQHF
cdr3_nt: TGTGCCAGCAGTTTATTAGCGGATAGCAATCAGCCCCAGCATTTT

d_call: TRBD1
v_call: TRBV28
clone_size: -
j_call: TRBJ1-6
cdr3_aa: CASSSIDRGASPLHF
cdr3_nt: TGTGCCAGCAGCTCTATAGACAGGGGGGCTTCACCCCTCCACTTT

d_call: TRBD2
v_call: TRBV6-5
clone_size: -
j_call: TRBJ2-7
cdr3_aa: CASIGSGSKYEQYF
cdr3_nt: TGTGCCAGCATCGGTAGCGGGAGTAAATACGAGCAGTACTTC

d_call: TRBD2
v_call: TRBV28
clone_size: -
j_call: TRBJ2-1
cdr3_aa: CASSFLGGGLAGDSEQFF
cdr3_nt: TGTGCCAGCAGTTTCCTAGGAGGGGGACTAGCGGGAGACAGTGAGCAGTTCTTC

d_call: TRBD2
v_call: TRBV3-1/TRBV3-2
clone_size: -
j_call: TRBJ2-7
cdr3_aa: CASSQDVGLATYEQYF
cdr3_nt: TGTGCCAGCAGCCAAGATGTCGGACTAGCAACCTACGAGCAGTACTTC

d_call: TRBD1
v_call: TRBV14
clone_size: -
j_call: TRBJ1-1
cdr3_aa: CASSQDRGQVNTEAFF
cdr3_nt: TGTGCCAGCAGCCAAGATAGGGGACAGGTGAACACTGAAGCTTTCTTT

d_call: -
v_call: TRBV18
clone_size: -
j_call: TRBJ1-5
cdr3_aa: CASSPGSGRQPQHF
cdr3_nt: TGTGCCAGCTCACCAGGCTCAGGGAGGCAGCCCCAGCATTTT

d_call: -
v_call: TRBV18
clone_size: -
j_call: TRBJ2-7
cdr3_aa: CASSPSTGDYEQYF
cdr3_nt: TGTGCCAGCTCACCCTCAACAGGAGACTACGAGCAGTACTTC

d_call: -
v_call: TRBV5-1
clone_size: -
j_call: TRBJ2-3
cdr3_aa: CASSLEGSTDTQYF
cdr3_nt: TGCGCCAGCAGCTTAGAGGGTAGCACAGATACGCAGTATTTT

d_call: TRBD1
v_call: TRBV28
clone_size: -
j_call: TRBJ1-2
cdr3_aa: CASIIQGGNYGYTF
cdr3_nt: TGTGCCAGCATTATACAGGGGGGCAACTATGGCTACACCTTC

d_call: -
v_call: TRBV28
clone_size: -
j_call: TRBJ2-7
cdr3_aa: CASSLLGKWNEQYF
cdr3_nt: TGTGCCAGCAGTTTACTCGGGAAGTGGAACGAGCAGTACTTC

d_call: -
v_call: TRBV14
clone_size: -
j_call: TRBJ1-4
cdr3_aa: CASSRRRNEKLFF
cdr3_nt: TGTGCCAGCAGCCGGAGAAGGAATGAAAAACTGTTTTTT

d_call: -
v_call: TRBV3-1/TRBV3-2
clone_size: -
j_call: TRBJ2-3
cdr3_aa: CASSQGFSSTDTQYF
cdr3_nt: TGTGCCAGCAGCCAAGGGTTCAGTAGCACAGATACGCAGTATTTT

d_call: -
v_call: TRBV28
clone_size: -
j_call: TRBJ1-5
cdr3_aa: CASSPPHRVRSNQPQHF
cdr3_nt: TGTGCCAGCAGCCCACCCCACAGGGTCCGGAGCAATCAGCCCCAGCATTTT

d_call: -
v_call: TRBV5-1
clone_size: -
j_call: TRBJ2-7
cdr3_aa: CASSLDDNYEQYF
cdr3_nt: TGCGCCAGCAGCTTAGACGACAACTACGAGCAGTACTTC

d_call: -
v_call: TRBV28
clone_size: few
j_call: TRBJ1-3
cdr3_aa: CASTMSSGNTIYF
cdr3_nt: TGTGCCAGCACGATGAGCTCTGGAAACACCATATATTTT

d_call: TRBD1
v_call: TRBV29-1
clone_size: -
j_call: TRBJ1-1
cdr3_aa: CSARPGGITEAFF
cdr3_nt: TGCAGCGCCCGCCCAGGGGGCATTACTGAAGCTTTCTTT

d_call: TRBD1
v_call: TRBV27
clone_size: -
j_call: TRBJ1-1
cdr3_aa: CASSLTRDRVSNTEAFF
cdr3_nt: TGTGCCAGCAGTTTAACGCGGGACAGGGTATCGAACACTGAAGCTTTCTTT

d_call: TRBD2
v_call: TRBV28
clone_size: -
j_call: TRBJ2-1
cdr3_aa: CASSGRLANYNEQFF
cdr3_nt: TGTGCCAGCTCCGGACGACTAGCGAACTACAATGAGCAGTTCTTC

d_call: -
v_call: TRBV24-1
clone_size: few
j_call: TRBJ2-2
cdr3_aa: CATSDPIPGNSGELFF
cdr3_nt: TGTGCCACCAGTGATCCTATACCGGGAAATTCCGGGGAGCTGTTTTTT

d_call: -
v_call: TRBV24-1
clone_size: -
j_call: TRBJ1-2
cdr3_aa: CATSDETAFYGYTF
cdr3_nt: TGTGCCACCAGTGATGAGACAGCTTTCTATGGCTACACCTTC

d_call: TRBD1
v_call: TRBV7-6
clone_size: -
j_call: TRBJ1-4
cdr3_aa: CASSRSGTGSEKLFF
cdr3_nt: TGTGCCAGCAGCCGATCCGGGACAGGGAGCGAAAAACTGTTTTTT

d_call: -
v_call: TRBV5-4
clone_size: -
j_call: TRBJ2-3
cdr3_aa: CASSTGGVFGQYF
cdr3_nt: TGTGCCAGCAGCACCGGCGGGGTTTTCGGGCAGTATTTT

d_call: -
v_call: TRBV19
clone_size: -
j_call: TRBJ1-1
cdr3_aa: CASGQSEAFF
cdr3_nt: TGTGCCAGTGGCCAGTCGGAAGCTTTCTTT

d_call: -
v_call: TRBV6-5
clone_size: -
j_call: TRBJ2-7
cdr3_aa: CASSQPGTNYEQYF
cdr3_nt: TGTGCCAGCAGTCAACCCGGGACAAACTACGAGCAGTACTTC

d_call: TRBD1
v_call: TRBV28
clone_size: -
j_call: TRBJ1-5
cdr3_aa: CARRDRVAQPQHF
cdr3_nt: TGTGCCAGACGGGACAGGGTGGCTCAGCCCCAGCATTTT

d_call: -
v_call: TRBV30
clone_size: -
j_call: TRBJ1-4
cdr3_aa: CAWSVRKGREKLFF
cdr3_nt: TGTGCCTGGAGTGTTCGTAAAGGGAGGGAAAAACTGTTTTTT

d_call: -
v_call: TRBV27
clone_size: -
j_call: TRBJ2-7
cdr3_aa: CASSPRVTQSYEQYF
cdr3_nt: TGTGCCAGCAGTCCCAGGGTTACTCAGTCCTACGAGCAGTACTTC

d_call: TRBD2
v_call: TRBV2
clone_size: -
j_call: TRBJ2-1
cdr3_aa: CASSGLLAGNNEQFF
cdr3_nt: TGTGCCAGCAGTGGACTACTAGCGGGAAACAATGAGCAGTTCTTC

d_call: -
v_call: TRBV28
clone_size: -
j_call: TRBJ1-1
cdr3_aa: CASSSPNAQGRGTEAFF
cdr3_nt: TGTGCCAGCAGTTCCCCAAACGCACAGGGAAGGGGGACTGAAGCTTTCTTT

d_call: TRBD1
v_call: TRBV5-1
clone_size: -
j_call: TRBJ1-1
cdr3_aa: CASSGRQGTTMNTEAFF
cdr3_nt: TGCGCCAGCAGCGGAAGACAGGGGACCACCATGAACACTGAAGCTTTCTTT

d_call: -
v_call: TRBV28
clone_size: -
j_call: TRBJ2-7
cdr3_aa: CASSLFSDKPRYEQYF
cdr3_nt: TGTGCCAGCAGTTTATTTTCAGACAAGCCCCGCTACGAGCAGTACTTC

d_call: -
v_call: TRBV9
clone_size: -
j_call: TRBJ2-3
cdr3_aa: CASSVLAGTDTQYF
cdr3_nt: TGTGCCAGCAGCGTCTTAGCGGGCACAGATACGCAGTATTTT

d_call: TRBD2
v_call: TRBV7-3
clone_size: -
j_call: TRBJ2-1
cdr3_aa: CASSATGTSGHNEQFF
cdr3_nt: TGTGCCAGCAGCGCGACCGGGACTAGCGGTCACAATGAGCAGTTCTTC

d_call: -
v_call: TRBV28
clone_size: -
j_call: TRBJ1-2
cdr3_aa: CASSSLQGHPYGYTF
cdr3_nt: TGTGCCAGCAGTTCCTTACAGGGCCACCCCTATGGCTACACCTTC

d_call: TRBD1
v_call: TRBV4-3
clone_size: -
j_call: TRBJ1-6
cdr3_aa: CASSQDRGAYNSPLHF
cdr3_nt: TGCGCCAGCAGCCAAGACAGGGGGGCTTATAATTCACCCCTCCACTTT

d_call: -
v_call: TRBV7-8
clone_size: -
j_call: TRBJ1-6
cdr3_aa: CASSLAERRSPLHF
cdr3_nt: TGTGCCAGCAGCTTAGCGGAGAGAAGATCACCCCTCCACTTT

d_call: -
v_call: TRBV15
clone_size: -
j_call: TRBJ1-6
cdr3_aa: CATSRTGNNSPLHF
cdr3_nt: TGTGCCACCAGCCGAACAGGAAATAATTCACCCCTCCACTTT